This T cell receptor (beta chain) was profiled in a study of T cell responses to AZD1222 COVID-19 vaccine. Looking at the study overall: Pooled in the analysis were second doses at about 4 or about 12 weeks.

Germline V lookup: CDR1 SGHTS, CDR2 YDEGEE. The ends were cut back, 1 base at V and 3 bases at J, with 13 bases in the middle. The CDR3 extends over 15 amino acids. Data came from immunoSEQ multiplex PCR; TCRdb stores just in-frame clones and leaves some out. The sample holds approximately 180,000 clones, more than 80% seen once. Details on this clone: Its target is unknown.

Whole-study findings and limits: All repertoire sampling was performed exclusively after the peak T cell response. Close to half of spike-specific TCRs reportedly recognize unmutated variant regions.

This specimen was peripheral blood, taken on day 0 of AZD1222 vaccination. The receptor comes from an adult in good health. The chain combines TRBV5-8 with TRBJ1-2, with D uncertain. CDR3 sequence reads: CASSLMVGSYYGYTF. The CDR3 DNA reads TGTGCCAGCAGCTTGATGGTGGGGTCGTACTATGGCTACACCTTC.